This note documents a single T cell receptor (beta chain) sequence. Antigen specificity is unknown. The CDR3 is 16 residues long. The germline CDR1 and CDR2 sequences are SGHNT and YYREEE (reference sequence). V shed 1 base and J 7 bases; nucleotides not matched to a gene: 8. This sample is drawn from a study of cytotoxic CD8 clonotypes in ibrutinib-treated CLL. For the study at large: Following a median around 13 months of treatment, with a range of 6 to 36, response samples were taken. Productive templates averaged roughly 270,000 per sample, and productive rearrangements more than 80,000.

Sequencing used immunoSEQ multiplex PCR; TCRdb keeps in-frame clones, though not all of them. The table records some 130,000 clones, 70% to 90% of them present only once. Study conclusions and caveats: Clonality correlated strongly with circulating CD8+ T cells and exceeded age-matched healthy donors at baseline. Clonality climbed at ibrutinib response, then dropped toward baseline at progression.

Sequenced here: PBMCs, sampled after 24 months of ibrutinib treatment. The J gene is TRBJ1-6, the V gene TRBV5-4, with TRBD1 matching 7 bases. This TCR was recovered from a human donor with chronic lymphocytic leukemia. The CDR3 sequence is CASSLNAGTANSPLHF. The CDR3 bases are TGTGCCAGCAGCTTGAACGCTGGGACAGCCAATTCACCCCTCCACTTT.